The sequence of this T cell receptor (beta chain) was determined in a study of blood T cell repertoires in COVID-19. Overall study context: The United States, Italy and Spain provided the acute and convalescent COVID-19 samples.

In the authors' methods: Counts of nucleated cells, estimated from reference gene primer amplification, were obtained. Using immunoSEQ multiplex PCR, the repertoire was profiled, and TCRdb retains in-frame clones only, with some absent. D and trimming were read from the DNA, whereas the V and J calls and clone size are those reported in that table. Seen here are 250,000 or so clones, about 89% observed once, and the top ten hold approximately 9%. This clone has only one observation. Trimming stripped 6 bases from V and 9 bases from J, with 15 bases between. Germline CDR1 is MNHEY and CDR2 is SMNVEV (reference sequence). The CDR3 extends over 14 amino acids.

This chain connects TRBV27 to TRBJ1-6; tentative D call: TRBD1 (6 bases). This receptor was taken from a man aged 40-55 years with active or convalescent COVID-19. Sequenced: peripheral blood. The CDR3 sequence is CASRAQRGGSPLHF. CDR3 nucleotides: TGTGCCAGCAGAGCCCAGCGAGGGGGTTCACCCCTCCACTTT.